These 30 T cell receptor beta chains share one sample of origin, sequenced in a study of CD8+ T cells in alopecia areata. This sample's treatment: oral pan-JAK inhibitor, 5-10 mg twice daily. cDNA prepared by RNA extraction and subsequent reverse transcription served as the template for sequencing. TCRdb's copy holds only in-frame clones and misses some; the assay was immunoSEQ multiplex PCR. The sample lists 90,000 or so clones, roughly 46% seen once, with 15% to 20% in the top ten. The sample in question was CD8+ T cells sorted from blood, obtained at week 24, from a patient treated with tofacitinib. These receptor sequences come from a human donor with alopecia areata.

Details on this clone: The sample has other DNA sequences that encode this CDR3 too. The chain carries TRBV7-9 and TRBJ2-5; D assignment may be TRBD1 or TRBD2 (5 bases each). V lost 1 base to trimming and J lost 3 bases, with 6 bases between them. Germline values: CDR1 SEHNR, CDR2 FQNEAQ (reference sequence). CDR3 length equals 13 residues. The CDR3 DNA sequence: TGTGCCAGCAGCTTAGGAGGGGAAGAGACCCAGTACTTC. Its translation: CASSLGGEETQYF.

There are a few counts of this clone. The chain has TRBV29-1 and TRBJ2-2; unclear D gene. CDR1 SQVTM and CDR2 ANQGSEA come from the germline V gene. Trimming cost V 4 bases and J 6 bases, with 12 bases left between them. The CDR3 totals 13 residues. The CDR3 coding sequence is TGCAGCGTTGGACCCACAGACGCCGGGGAGCTGTTTTTT. This gives the protein CSVGPTDAGELFF.

This chain joins TRBV6-1 and TRBJ2-7; D is tentatively TRBD1 or TRBD2 (5 bases each). CDR3 length: 13 amino acids. Germline lookup yields CDR1 MNHNS and CDR2 SASEGT. Deletions cut 8 bases from V and 2 bases from J, with 13 bases between. The DNA of the CDR3 is TGTGCCAGCCGACGGGGCAACACCTACGAGCAGTACTTC. Translated: CASRRGNTYEQYF.

This clone appeared a few times. The gene calls are TRBV4-1 and TRBJ2-7; 10 bases fit TRBD1. CDR1 is MGHRA, CDR2 YSYEKL, per germline. The ends lost 6 bases at V and 6 bases at J; junction bases unmatched: 8. This CDR3 spans 14 amino acids. The DNA for the CDR3 is TGCGCCAGCAGTTTGGGACAGGGGAAGGGCGAGCAGTACTTC. As protein: CASSLGQGKGEQYF.

The CDR3 region has the DNA TGTGCCAGCAGTCCTCAGGGTCCCACTAATGAAAAACTGTTTTTT. This codes for CASSPQGPTNEKLFF. The rearrangement joins TRBV6-6 to TRBJ1-4; D is possibly TRBD1 (5 bases). The CDR3 is 15 amino acids. Trimming took 5 bases from V and 2 from J, leaving 12 bases between them. CDR1 MNHNY and CDR2 SVGAGI come from the germline V gene (reference sequence).

The chain links TRBV11-2 to TRBJ1-3; D is ambiguous. Germline CDR1 is SGHAT and CDR2 is FQNNGV. This CDR3 region has 14 residues. V was trimmed by 3 bases and J by 0 bases, leaving 6 bases between them. CDR3 amino acids: CASSFGGSGNTIYF. CDR3 bases: TGTGCCAGCAGCTTCGGAGGCTCTGGAAACACCATATATTTT.

This chain joins TRBV29-1 and TRBJ1-1; 8 positions match TRBD1. Looked up from germline, CDR1 is SQVTM and CDR2 is ANQGSEA. The J segment lost 4 bases and the V segment lost 7 bases, leaving 2 bases of the junction unmatched. This CDR3 spans 11 amino acids. This CDR3 is CSATGGTEAFF. Written as DNA, the CDR3 is TGCAGCGCTACAGGGGGCACTGAAGCTTTCTTT.

This rearrangement joins TRBV9 to TRBJ2-5; 11 bases align to TRBD2. V shed 4 bases, J shed 0 bases, and the junction held 11 bases outside the gene matches. Germline loops: CDR1 SGDLS, CDR2 YYNGEE. The CDR3 is 18 residues long. The CDR3 loop is CASSTSLTSGSNQETQYF. The CDR3 DNA is TGTGCCAGCAGCACCTCCCTCACTAGCGGGAGTAACCAAGAGACCCAGTACTTC.

Only a few counts were recorded for this clone. The chain carries TRBV29-1 and TRBJ2-2, with a weak D call TRBD2 (6 bases). The CDR3 covers 14 residues. Germline values: CDR1 SQVTM, CDR2 ANQGSEA. V was pared by 4 bases and J by 1 base, with 10 bases between. CDR3 sequence (DNA): TGCAGCGTTGGGCTGCGGGGGAACACCGGGGAGCTGTTTTTT. It specifies CSVGLRGNTGELFF.

This clone was detected a few times. The chain couples TRBV29-1 to TRBJ2-5; TRBD1 might be the D (6 bases). The germline CDR1 and CDR2 sequences are SQVTM and ANQGSEA. This CDR3 is 13 amino acids long. Trimming removed 6 bases from V and 5 bases from J, with 16 bases in between. This CDR3 reads CSVPWAGDETQYF. CDR3 DNA: TGCAGCGTCCCCTGGGCAGGGGACGAGACCCAGTACTTC.

This clone was observed a few times. The chain joins TRBV11-2 to TRBJ2-7, with 8 bases matching TRBD1. The CDR3 length is 14 residues. The germline CDR1 and CDR2 sequences are SGHAT and FQNNGV. After removal of 3 bases from V and 0 bases from J, the junction contained 1 base not matched to a gene. The CDR3 DNA is TGTGCCAGCAGCTTTGGACAGGGCTCCTACGAGCAGTACTTC. This sequence encodes CASSFGQGSYEQYF.

The chain combines TRBV29-1 with TRBJ2-2; no definite D call. V lost 4 bases and J lost 5, with 8 bases in between. The germline V gene encodes CDR1 SQVTM and CDR2 ANQGSEA. This CDR3 spans 12 amino acids. CDR3 sequence reads: CSVVDGTGELFF. CDR3 DNA sequence: TGCAGCGTTGTCGACGGGACCGGGGAGCTGTTTTTT.

In its sample, this clone was seen a few times. This chain uses TRBV7-9 with TRBJ2-1; 13 bases align to TRBD2. J lost 7 bases, V lost 5 bases, and 8 bases had no gene match. Germline CDR1 reads SEHNR; CDR2 reads FQNEAQ (reference sequence). This CDR3 spans 16 amino acids. CDR3 in DNA: TGTGCCAGCAGCCCACGGACTAGCGGGAGTGGAAATGAGCAGTTCTTC. It encodes CASSPRTSGSGNEQFF. Complete variable domain (other parts from reference TRBV7-9 and TRBJ2-1): DTGVSQNPRHKITKRGQNVTFRCDPISEHNRLYWYRQTLGQGPEFLTYFQNEAQLEKSRLLSDRFSAERPKGSFSTLEIQRTEQGDSAMYLCASSPRTSGSGNEQFFGPGTRLTVL.

The chain recombines TRBV29-1 with TRBJ2-7; weak D call: TRBD2 (6 bases). Looked up from germline, CDR1 is SQVTM and CDR2 is ANQGSEA. V was trimmed by 7 bases and J by 4 bases, leaving 14 bases between them. The CDR3 loop spans 12 amino acids. CDR3 DNA: TGCAGCGCCATAGCGGTACCTTACGAGCAGTACTTC. Encoded protein: CSAIAVPYEQYF.

This clone was detected a few times. This rearrangement joins TRBV23-1 to TRBJ1-2; 7 bases map to TRBD1. TRBV23-1 is reported as an ORF; its role is uncertain. V was clipped by 0 bases and J by 2 bases; unmatched bases: 3. The CDR3 contains 15 residues. The CDR3 region has the DNA TGCGCCAGCAGTCAATCGAGGGGGCCAAACTATGGCTACACCTTC. Amino acid sequence: CASSQSRGPNYGYTF.

This chain links TRBV19 with TRBJ1-2, with TRBD1 as a possible D gene (6 bases). V lost 3 bases to trimming and J lost 3 bases, with 11 bases between them. This CDR3 spans 14 amino acids. Germline loops: CDR1 LNHDA, CDR2 SQIVND (reference sequence). The CDR3: CASSMTGDHYGYTF. CDR3 nucleotides: TGTGCCAGTAGTATGACAGGAGATCACTATGGCTACACCTTC.

This clone was seen ten or more times. V usage is TRBV15 and J usage is TRBJ2-1; 9 bases agree with TRBD2. The germline CDR1 and CDR2 sequences are LNHNV and YYDKDF (reference sequence). J lost 8 bases, V lost 2 bases, and 7 bases had no gene match. The CDR3 is 15 amino acids. The CDR3 bases are TGTGCCACCAGCAGAAAGTTAGCGGGAGATGATGAGCAGTTCTTC. Encoded protein: CATSRKLAGDDEQFF.

The chain couples TRBV28 to TRBJ2-5; D tentatively reads TRBD1 or TRBD2 (6 bases each). Trimming cost V 2 bases and J 3 bases, with 10 bases left between them. Looked up from germline, CDR1 is MDHEN and CDR2 is SYDVKM. The CDR3 consists of 14 residues. The CDR3 region is CASSLGGGEETQYF. The CDR3 DNA follows: TGTGCCAGCAGTTTAGGAGGGGGAGAAGAGACCCAGTACTTC.

This clone was picked up a small number of times. The rearrangement links TRBV4-1 to TRBJ2-3, with a tentative D call TRBD2 (5 bases). This CDR3 has 13 residues. Germline V lookup: CDR1 MGHRA, CDR2 YSYEKL. V dropped 0 bases and J dropped 9 bases, with 10 bases sitting between them. This CDR3 is CASSQEGSGTQYF. The CDR3 region has the DNA TGCGCCAGCAGCCAAGAGGGTTCGGGAACGCAGTATTTT.

The chain carries TRBV29-1 and TRBJ1-1; tentative D call: TRBD1 (5 bases). Germline CDR1 reads SQVTM; CDR2 reads ANQGSEA. This CDR3 contains 11 residues. Trimming shortened V by 6 bases and J by 7 bases, and 12 bases separated the two germline ends. Written as DNA, the CDR3 is TGCAGCGTCCCCCTCGGGGGTGAAGCTTTCTTT. It specifies CSVPLGGEAFF.

This clone showed up just a few times. The gene calls are TRBV30 and TRBJ2-1; 7 bases align to TRBD2. The junction had 4 bases not matched to a gene; V was cut back by 4 bases and J by 7 bases. Germline CDR1 reads GTSNPN; CDR2 reads SVGIG (reference sequence). This CDR3 contains 12 residues. The CDR3: CAWIEGGNEQFF. The DNA of the CDR3 is TGTGCCTGGATAGAGGGAGGGAATGAGCAGTTCTTC.

The chain combines TRBV7-9 with TRBJ1-2; the match to TRBD1 covers 8 bases. Trimming at V came to 2 bases and at J to 7 bases, leaving 9 bases not matched to a gene. The V gene's germline CDR1 is SEHNR and CDR2 FQNEAQ (reference sequence). The CDR3 spans 15 residues. The DNA of the CDR3 is TGTGCCAGCAGCTTACCGACAGGGGTCGTATTTGGCTACACCTTC. Its protein product is CASSLPTGVVFGYTF.

The chain employs TRBV19 and TRBJ2-7; maybe TRBD1 (6 bases). Germline assignment: CDR1 LNHDA and CDR2 SQIVND (reference sequence). V lost 10 bases to trimming and J lost 0 bases, with 13 bases between them. The CDR3 sequence is 13 residues long. CDR3: CATQGTSSYEQYF. In DNA, the CDR3 is TGTGCCACACAGGGAACGAGCTCCTACGAGCAGTACTTC.

The chain combines TRBV27 with TRBJ2-7; D is tentatively TRBD1 or TRBD2 (5 bases each). The length of the CDR3 is 11 residues. V shed 6 bases and J shed 6 bases, with 9 bases lying between them. The V gene's germline CDR1 is MNHEY and CDR2 SMNVEV (reference sequence). The CDR3, as DNA: TGTGCCAGCAGGAGGGGATCCGAGCAGTACTTC. Translation: CASRRGSEQYF.

The chain combines TRBV29-1 with TRBJ2-1; D is uncertain. This CDR3 has 11 amino acids. Trimming took off 5 bases at V and 5 bases at J, with 7 bases between the two ends. The germline V gene encodes CDR1 SQVTM and CDR2 ANQGSEA. The CDR3 DNA sequence: TGCAGCGTTCCCCAAGACAATGAGCAGTTCTTC. Amino acids: CSVPQDNEQFF.

This clone has just a few counts. The rearrangement links TRBV12-5 to TRBJ1-1, with unresolved D. The CDR3 consists of 13 residues. V lost 1 base, J lost 0 bases, and 3 bases lay in between. CDR1 LGHNT and CDR2 FRNRAP come from the germline V gene. CDR3 sequence reads: CASGLDMNTEAFF. DNA for the CDR3: TGTGCTAGTGGTTTGGACATGAACACTGAAGCTTTCTTT. Supplemented by reference TRBV12-5 and TRBJ1-1, the full variable domain reads DARVTQTPRHKVTEMGQEVTMRCQPILGHNTVFWYRQTMMQGLELLAYFRNRAPLDDSGMPKDRFSAEMPDATLATLKIQPSEPRDSAVYFCASGLDMNTEAFFGQGTRLTVV.

This chain joins TRBV7-8 and TRBJ2-7; possible D gene TRBD1, 6 bases. Germline assignment: CDR1 SGHVS and CDR2 FQNEAQ. The V gene lost 5 bases and the J gene lost 0 bases, with 11 bases spanning the gap. The CDR3 contains 14 residues. CDR3 sequence (DNA): TGTGCCAGCAGCGCAGGGGCTCTCTCCTACGAGCAGTACTTC. Translation: CASSAGALSYEQYF.

CDR3 region: CSARVGYEQYF. The CDR3 coding sequence is TGCAGTGCTAGAGTTGGTTACGAGCAGTACTTC. The chain has TRBV20-1 and TRBJ2-7, with D uncertain. Trimming stripped 1 base from V and 4 bases from J, with 5 bases between. CDR1 and CDR2 (germline): DFQATT, SNEGSKA (reference sequence). This CDR3 region has 11 residues.

With regard to this clone: Sequence at one end of the junction differs from germline and may be a read error. The rearrangement joins TRBV7-7 to TRBJ2-3; D tentatively fits TRBD1 or TRBD2 (5 bases each). CDR1 SSHAT and CDR2 FNYEAQ come from the germline V gene (reference sequence). The CDR3 has 15 amino acids. The CDR3 loop is CASSSGPGVTDTQYF. The DNA of the CDR3 is TGTGCTAGCAGCTCGGGGCCTGGGGTCACAGATACGCAGTATTTT.

This chain uses TRBV9 with TRBJ2-1; D tentatively fits TRBD1 or TRBD2 (5 bases each). The CDR3 is 16 amino acids. The germline CDR1 and CDR2 sequences are SGDLS and YYNGEE. Trimming stripped 0 bases from V and 2 bases from J, with 12 bases between. The CDR3 loop reads CASSVAEGSTYNEQFF. Written as DNA, the CDR3 is TGTGCCAGCAGCGTAGCTGAGGGGTCCACCTACAATGAGCAGTTCTTC. Together with reference TRBV9 and TRBJ2-1, the CDR3 gives the full variable domain: DSGVTQTPKHLITATGQRVTLRCSPRSGDLSVYWYQQSLDQGLQFLIQYYNGEERAKGNILERFSAQQFPDLHSELNLSSLELGDSALYFCASSVAEGSTYNEQFFGPGTRLTVL.